These T cell receptor beta chains were read from a single sample in a study of T cell repertoires in cytomegalovirus infection. TCRdb independently ran MiXCR on the reads; one entry per CDR3 protein. Here the sample spans tens of thousands of distinct CDR3 sequences, about 4.2% being singletons. The source material was PBMCs. These receptors were collected from a human donor in good health (CMV status not recorded). Some clones in this sample may be carry-over from other donors' samples. CDR3s include the opening cysteine and the closing phenylalanine or tryptophan. Fields, in order: D gene, V gene, J gene, clone size, CDR3 protein, CDR3 DNA. D genes are given only for firm matches. A row's size may be missing; if present it is once, few, many or a size class.

D gene: -; V gene: TRBV7-2; J gene: TRBJ1-1; clone size: many; CDR3 protein: CASSPPSGGWAEAFF; CDR3 DNA: TGTGCCAGCAGCCCGCCGTCTGGTGGTTGGGCTGAAGCTTTCTTT
D gene: -; V gene: TRBV6-1; J gene: TRBJ2-2; clone size: many; CDR3 protein: CASSEYRRARRNTGELFF; CDR3 DNA: TGTGCCAGCAGTGAATATCGGCGGGCGCGAAGGAACACCGGGGAGCTGTTTTTT
D gene: -; V gene: TRBV12-3/TRBV12-4; J gene: TRBJ1-5; clone size: many; CDR3 protein: CASSLEGHRSNQPQHF; CDR3 DNA: TGTGCCAGCAGTTTAGAGGGACACCGTAGCAATCAGCCCCAGCATTTT
D gene: -; V gene: TRBV7-6; J gene: TRBJ1-1; clone size: many; CDR3 protein: CASSLGPGMNTEAFF; CDR3 DNA: TGTGCCAGCAGCTTAGGGCCGGGGATGAACACTGAAGCTTTCTTT
D gene: TRBD2; V gene: TRBV7-9; J gene: TRBJ2-7; clone size: many; CDR3 protein: CASSNWLAGGPYEQYF; CDR3 DNA: TGTGCCAGCAGCAATTGGCTAGCGGGAGGGCCTTACGAGCAGTACTTC
D gene: -; V gene: TRBV20-1; J gene: TRBJ1-5; clone size: many; CDR3 protein: CSAPENINQPQHF; CDR3 DNA: TGCAGTGCCCCGGAGAACATCAATCAGCCCCAGCATTTT
D gene: -; V gene: TRBV7-3; J gene: TRBJ2-1; clone size: many; CDR3 protein: CASSLMGREKEFF; CDR3 DNA: TGTGCCAGCAGCTTAATGGGTAGGGAAAAGGAGTTCTTC
D gene: TRBD1; V gene: TRBV7-2; J gene: TRBJ1-6; clone size: many; CDR3 protein: CASSLRDRGNSPLHF; CDR3 DNA: TGTGCCAGCAGCCTCCGGGACAGAGGTAATTCACCCCTCCACTTT
D gene: -; V gene: TRBV7-8; J gene: TRBJ1-2; clone size: -; CDR3 protein: CASSLLPGRPYNYGYTF; CDR3 DNA: TGTGCCAGCAGCTTACTTCCAGGGCGCCCTTATAACTATGGCTACACCTTC
D gene: TRBD1; V gene: TRBV7-2; J gene: TRBJ1-2; clone size: many; CDR3 protein: CASSFDRASYGYTF; CDR3 DNA: TGTGCCAGCAGCTTCGACAGGGCTTCCTATGGCTACACCTTC
D gene: TRBD1; V gene: TRBV7-2; J gene: TRBJ2-1; clone size: many; CDR3 protein: CASSLDSGTGLPWGFF; CDR3 DNA: TGTGCCAGCAGCTTAGACTCCGGGACAGGGTTACCATGGGGGTTCTTC